This section outlines one TCR beta chain sequence together with its context. The antigen remains undetermined. This sample stems from a study of shared clonotypes between healthy human individuals. Study background: Donors were a couple of women and a few men aged 18 to 49.

Trimming removed 4 bases from V and 0 bases from J, with 10 bases in between. The CDR3 loop spans 15 amino acids. The germline gives CDR1 MNHNS, CDR2 SASEGT. Findings of the study overall: The study generally estimated greater richness for naive than memory subsets. The diversity represented, both genetic and in exposure history, was limited by few donors.

Method: immunoSEQ multiplex PCR; TCRdb's copy keeps in-frame clones and lacks some. This table has fewer than 3 million clones, approximately 90% appearing once. Sequencing used naive CD4+ T cells from PBMCs. Subset in this sample: CD45RA+ positively selected. The chain combines TRBV6-1 with TRBJ1-3; a possible D gene is TRBD1 (6 bases). This TCR was sampled from a man in his late teens or twenties in good health. Some clones in this sample may be carry-over from other donors' samples. The CDR3 coding sequence is TGTGCCAGCAGTGGGGGGCAGGTCTCTGGAAACACCATATATTTT. Translating gives CASSGGQVSGNTIYF.